These T cell receptor beta chains were read from a single sample in a study of OX40 agonist ivuxolimab in advanced cancers. Measured with immunoSEQ multiplex PCR; TCRdb has only the in-frame clones, and not every one. This table has fewer than 80,000 clones, around 85% appearing once. The material sequenced was CD4+ or CD8+ T cells sorted from blood, taken in a trial of the OX40 agonist ivuxolimab. The receptors come from an adult with an advanced solid tumor such as melanoma, head and neck, liver or kidney cancer. The CDR3 runs from the conserved cysteine through the conserved F or W. A D gene is named only where the DNA matches it firmly. Expanded clones are given a class, and other clones once, few, many or no size at all.

clone_size: -
j_call: TRBJ1-6
v_call: TRBV5-5
d_call: -
cdr3_length: 17
cdr3_aa: CASSRQEGGNNNSPLHF
cdr3_nt: TGTGCCAGCAGCCGTCAAGAAGGGGGTAACAATAATTCACCCCTCCACTTT

clone_size: -
j_call: TRBJ1-5
v_call: TRBV6-1
d_call: -
cdr3_length: 13
cdr3_aa: CASRSSTNQPQHF
cdr3_nt: TGTGCCAGCAGATCCTCCACGAATCAGCCCCAGCATTTT

clone_size: -
j_call: TRBJ1-1
v_call: TRBV4-1
d_call: -
cdr3_length: 13
cdr3_aa: CASSQEENIEAFF
cdr3_nt: TGCGCCAGCAGCCAAGAGGAGAACATTGAAGCTTTCTTT

clone_size: -
j_call: TRBJ1-2
v_call: TRBV5-6
d_call: TRBD1
cdr3_length: 13
cdr3_aa: CASSLGQGKGYTF
cdr3_nt: TGTGCCAGCAGCTTGGGACAGGGGAAAGGCTACACCTTC

clone_size: -
j_call: TRBJ2-3
v_call: TRBV5-1
d_call: -
cdr3_length: 12
cdr3_aa: CASSPGLDTQYF
cdr3_nt: TGCGCCAGCAGCCCGGGCCTAGATACGCAGTATTTT

clone_size: -
j_call: TRBJ2-2
v_call: TRBV28
d_call: -
cdr3_length: 15
cdr3_aa: CASSLLDAATGELFF
cdr3_nt: TGTGCCAGCAGTTTGTTGGATGCGGCCACCGGGGAGCTGTTTTTT

clone_size: -
j_call: TRBJ1-6
v_call: TRBV27
d_call: -
cdr3_length: 16
cdr3_aa: CASTSFTGSYNSPLHF
cdr3_nt: TGTGCCAGCACCTCCTTTACAGGGTCCTATAATTCACCCCTCCACTTT

clone_size: -
j_call: TRBJ2-5
v_call: TRBV18
d_call: -
cdr3_length: 12
cdr3_aa: CASSPREETQYF
cdr3_nt: TGTGCCAGCTCACCCCGCGAAGAGACCCAGTACTTC

clone_size: once
j_call: TRBJ2-1
v_call: TRBV9
d_call: TRBD2
cdr3_length: 16
cdr3_aa: CASSVARLADYNEQFF
cdr3_nt: TGTGCCAGCAGCGTAGCTCGGCTAGCGGATTACAATGAGCAGTTCTTC

clone_size: once
j_call: TRBJ1-5
v_call: TRBV19
d_call: -
cdr3_length: 14
cdr3_aa: CASSIGTVGKPQHF
cdr3_nt: TGTGCCAGTAGTATAGGGACTGTAGGCAAGCCCCAGCATTTT

clone_size: -
j_call: TRBJ1-5
v_call: TRBV6-1
d_call: -
cdr3_length: 15
cdr3_aa: CASRPRLWGNQPQHF
cdr3_nt: TGTGCCAGCAGACCTAGGTTGTGGGGCAATCAGCCCCAGCATTTT

clone_size: -
j_call: TRBJ2-1
v_call: TRBV5-1
d_call: TRBD1
cdr3_length: 15
cdr3_aa: CASRKGQGAGDEQFF
cdr3_nt: TGCGCCAGCAGAAAAGGACAGGGGGCCGGCGATGAGCAGTTCTTC

clone_size: once
j_call: TRBJ2-1
v_call: TRBV7-3
d_call: -
cdr3_length: 15
cdr3_aa: CASSPTGTPWNEQFF
cdr3_nt: TGTGCCAGCAGCCCCACCGGGACGCCGTGGAATGAGCAGTTCTTC

clone_size: -
j_call: TRBJ2-7
v_call: TRBV5-6
d_call: -
cdr3_length: 12
cdr3_aa: CASSLWGDEQYF
cdr3_nt: TGTGCCAGCAGCTTGTGGGGGGACGAGCAGTACTTC

clone_size: -
j_call: TRBJ2-7
v_call: TRBV13
d_call: -
cdr3_length: 15
cdr3_aa: CASSLIAPGAYEQYF
cdr3_nt: TGTGCCAGCAGCTTAATTGCCCCCGGGGCCTACGAGCAGTACTTC

clone_size: -
j_call: TRBJ2-3
v_call: TRBV7-3
d_call: -
cdr3_length: 13
cdr3_aa: CASGTGGPDTQYF
cdr3_nt: TGTGCCAGCGGAACCGGAGGACCAGATACGCAGTATTTT

clone_size: -
j_call: TRBJ2-5
v_call: TRBV5-1
d_call: TRBD1
cdr3_length: 16
cdr3_aa: CASGQDSPGYQETQYF
cdr3_nt: TGCGCCAGCGGACAGGACTCCCCAGGATACCAAGAGACCCAGTACTTC

clone_size: -
j_call: TRBJ2-1
v_call: TRBV6-1
d_call: -
cdr3_length: 14
cdr3_aa: CASSTSGRYNEQFF
cdr3_nt: TGTGCCAGCAGTACCAGCGGAAGATACAATGAGCAGTTCTTC

clone_size: -
j_call: TRBJ1-6
v_call: TRBV30
d_call: TRBD1
cdr3_length: 15
cdr3_aa: CAWTMGQELGSPLHF
cdr3_nt: TGTGCCTGGACCATGGGACAGGAGCTGGGGTCACCCCTCCACTTT

clone_size: -
j_call: TRBJ1-3
v_call: TRBV5-1
d_call: TRBD1
cdr3_length: 14
cdr3_aa: CASSLGTGGNTIYF
cdr3_nt: TGCGCCAGCAGCCTAGGGACAGGAGGAAACACCATATATTTT

clone_size: -
j_call: TRBJ2-7
v_call: TRBV5-1
d_call: -
cdr3_length: 14
cdr3_aa: CASSQEGWSYEQYF
cdr3_nt: TGCGCCAGCAGCCAGGAGGGCTGGTCCTACGAGCAGTACTTC

clone_size: -
j_call: TRBJ2-1
v_call: TRBV21-1
d_call: -
cdr3_length: 18
cdr3_aa: CASTLNYLGGGRYNEQFF
cdr3_nt: TGTGCCAGCACATTAAACTACCTAGGGGGAGGTAGGTACAATGAGCAGTTCTTC

clone_size: -
j_call: TRBJ2-1
v_call: TRBV7-8
d_call: TRBD2
cdr3_length: 17
cdr3_aa: CASSFNLAGGPNNEQFF
cdr3_nt: TGTGCCAGCAGCTTCAATTTAGCGGGAGGGCCGAACAATGAGCAGTTCTTC

clone_size: -
j_call: TRBJ2-5
v_call: TRBV7-2
d_call: -
cdr3_length: 13
cdr3_aa: CASSLTFQETQYF
cdr3_nt: TGTGCCAGCAGCTTAACCTTTCAAGAGACCCAGTACTTC

clone_size: once
j_call: TRBJ1-1
v_call: TRBV4-1
d_call: -
cdr3_length: 15
cdr3_aa: CASSQADTMNTEAFF
cdr3_nt: TGCGCCAGCAGCCAAGCAGACACAATGAACACTGAAGCTTTCTTT

clone_size: -
j_call: TRBJ1-1
v_call: TRBV11-1
d_call: -
cdr3_length: 15
cdr3_aa: CASSWSARGNTEAFF
cdr3_nt: TGTGCCAGCAGCTGGTCGGCCAGGGGGAACACTGAAGCTTTCTTT

clone_size: once
j_call: TRBJ2-3
v_call: TRBV5-4
d_call: TRBD2
cdr3_length: 14
cdr3_aa: CASSRLAGGDTQYF
cdr3_nt: TGTGCCAGCAGCCGCTTAGCGGGAGGTGATACGCAGTATTTT

clone_size: -
j_call: TRBJ1-6
v_call: TRBV6-6
d_call: -
cdr3_length: 15
cdr3_aa: CASSYWTPNNSPLHF
cdr3_nt: TGTGCCAGCAGTTACTGGACACCAAATAATTCACCCCTCCACTTT

clone_size: once
j_call: TRBJ1-2
v_call: TRBV19
d_call: -
cdr3_length: 15
cdr3_aa: CASSLPGGLVGGYTF
cdr3_nt: TGTGCCAGTAGTCTCCCCGGGGGTCTAGTAGGAGGCTACACCTTC

clone_size: -
j_call: TRBJ2-2
v_call: TRBV7-8
d_call: TRBD1
cdr3_length: 15
cdr3_aa: CASSYRTGGAGELFF
cdr3_nt: TGTGCCAGCAGCTACCGGACAGGCGGCGCCGGGGAGCTGTTTTTT

clone_size: -
j_call: TRBJ2-7
v_call: TRBV11-2
d_call: TRBD2
cdr3_length: 15
cdr3_aa: CASSPRRLAGDEQYF
cdr3_nt: TGTGCCAGCAGCCCCCGCCGACTAGCGGGGGACGAGCAGTACTTC

clone_size: -
j_call: TRBJ2-7
v_call: TRBV9
d_call: TRBD1
cdr3_length: 14
cdr3_aa: CASSGDRVGGEQYF
cdr3_nt: TGTGCCAGCAGCGGGGACAGGGTGGGTGGCGAGCAGTACTTC

clone_size: -
j_call: TRBJ2-2
v_call: TRBV6-1
d_call: -
cdr3_length: 18
cdr3_aa: CASSEALFWANVAGELFF
cdr3_nt: TGTGCCAGCAGTGAAGCGCTTTTTTGGGCCAACGTGGCCGGGGAGCTGTTTTTT

clone_size: -
j_call: TRBJ1-1
v_call: TRBV6-4
d_call: -
cdr3_length: 14
cdr3_aa: CASSDSSRNTEAFF
cdr3_nt: TGTGCCAGCAGTGACTCGTCCAGGAACACTGAAGCTTTCTTT

clone_size: -
j_call: TRBJ2-6
v_call: TRBV18
d_call: TRBD1
cdr3_length: 15
cdr3_aa: CASSAQGAGANVLTF
cdr3_nt: TGTGCCAGCTCAGCACAGGGGGCCGGGGCCAACGTCCTGACTTTC

clone_size: -
j_call: TRBJ2-7
v_call: TRBV5-1
d_call: -
cdr3_length: 14
cdr3_aa: CASSLADGSYEQYF
cdr3_nt: TGCGCCAGCAGCTTGGCCGACGGATCCTACGAGCAGTACTTC

clone_size: -
j_call: TRBJ1-2
v_call: TRBV29-1
d_call: -
cdr3_length: 13
cdr3_aa: CSVASGRDYGYTF
cdr3_nt: TGCAGCGTTGCTTCGGGGCGTGACTATGGCTACACCTTC